What follows describes a single T cell receptor (beta chain). The antigen is undetermined. The identical CDR3 is also encoded by other nucleotide sequences in the sample. These data come from a study of cytomegalovirus exposure and HLA in healthy donors. Points from the study as a whole: Cytomegalovirus status was reportedly diagnosed by the classifier with high sensitivity and specificity.

The trim removed 0 bases at V and 3 bases at J, leaving 1 base unmatched. Germline assignment: CDR1 SGHRS and CDR2 YFSETQ. The CDR3 consists of 14 residues. PCR involved 60 Vbeta and 13 Jbeta primers. Clones were sequenced by immunoSEQ multiplex PCR, and TCRdb holds only the in-frame ones, with some missing. The table includes 160,000 or so clones, approximately 72% detected once. This chain joins TRBV5-1 and TRBJ1-1; 8 bases are a match to TRBD1. The material sequenced was PBMCs. The TCR sequence derives from a human donor in good health. Here the CDR3 DNA reads TGCGCCAGCAGCTTGGCAGGGGGCTACACTGAAGCTTTCTTT. Its translation: CASSLAGGYTEAFF.